This T cell receptor beta chain originates from a study of blood T cell repertoires in COVID-19. The V gene's germline CDR1 is SGDLS and CDR2 YYNGEE. CDR3 size: 15 residues. The V and J ends lost 3 bases and 9 bases, in that order; junction bases with no gene match: 9. Generated by immunoSEQ multiplex PCR, the TCRdb table keeps only in-frame clones and is missing some. In the table there are 350,000 to 550,000 clones, around 89% of which are singletons. The sequenced sample was peripheral blood. This TCR derives from a woman aged 25 to 39 with acute or convalescent COVID-19. The chain joins TRBV9 to TRBJ1-6; 7 bases line up with TRBD1. The CDR3 loop is CASSATGTRGSPLHF. The CDR3 DNA is TGTGCCAGCAGCGCGACAGGGACTCGAGGTTCACCCCTCCACTTT.